Presented here are 23 T cell receptor beta chains from one specimen sequenced in a study of CD8 T cells in ankylosing spondylitis. TCRdb fed the 5' RACE reads into MiXCR, producing one record per CDR3 protein. This sample has about 200,000 distinct CDR3 sequences, with 9.5% to 15% found just once. Sequenced: blood, either unsorted or a sorted T cell fraction (not recorded which). The receptors shown here come from a male donor with ankylosing spondylitis or in good health (not recorded which).

Only a few counts were recorded for this clonotype. V gene TRBV6-1 combines with J gene TRBJ1-2; a weak D match, TRBD1 (6 bases). The CDR3 length is 14 residues. V was shortened by 6 bases and J by 3 bases, with 14 bases between the two germline ends. CDR1 and CDR2 from the germline V gene are MNHNS and SASEGT. CDR3 coding DNA: TGTGCCAGCAGCCGGGACGCAGGGGACTATGGCTACACCTTC. Protein product: CASSRDAGDYGYTF.

The genes are TRBV10-2 and TRBJ2-2; no reliable D call. The V end was cut by 3 bases, the J end by 2 bases, with 7 bases between. In germline, CDR1 is WSHSY, CDR2 SAAADI. The CDR3 contains 14 residues. This CDR3 reads CASSEYPNTGELFF. Here the CDR3 DNA reads TGCGCCAGCAGTGAATACCCTAACACCGGGGAGCTGTTTTTT.

In its sample, this clonotype was seen a few times. The chain carries TRBV6-2 or TRBV6-3 and TRBJ2-1, with a tentative D call TRBD1 (5 bases). Looked up from germline, CDR1 is MNHEY and CDR2 is SVGEGT. This CDR3 has 11 amino acids. V lost 7 bases to trimming and J lost 15 bases, with 16 bases between them. CDR3 nucleotides: TGTGCCAGCACCCACAGGCAGCAGCGGTTCTTC. Protein: CASTHRQQRFF.

This clonotype was counted between two and nine times. For the CDR3, the DNA is TGTGCCACCAGCACTGCGCCGGGACTAGTTCACACCGGGGAGCTGTTTTTT. Its translation is CATSTAPGLVHTGELFF. This chain links TRBV15 with TRBJ2-2; TRBD2 agrees at 8 bases. The ends lost 4 bases at V and 3 bases at J; junction bases unmatched: 10. The CDR3 consists of 17 residues. Germline CDR1 and CDR2: LNHNV and YYDKDF (reference sequence).

CDR3 sequence (DNA): TGTGCCAGCAGCTTGGGGATTCAGCCCCAGCATTTT. Protein product: CASSLGIQPQHF. The rearrangement uses TRBV7-9 and TRBJ1-5, with D uncertain. The CDR3 is 12 amino acids. Trimming stripped 3 bases from V and 6 bases from J, with 6 bases between. Germline CDR1 SEHNR, CDR2 FQNEAQ (reference sequence).

This clonotype has only a few counts. The chain joins TRBV27 to TRBJ2-7, with D possibly called TRBD1 or TRBD2 (5 bases each). This CDR3 is 15 amino acids long. V shed 5 bases and J shed 3 bases, with 17 bases lying between them. CDR1 and CDR2 from the germline V gene are MNHEY and SMNVEV (reference sequence). The chain's CDR3 is CASSAPGRTLYEQYF. The CDR3 coding sequence is TGTGCCAGCAGTGCCCCGGGACGGACCCTCTACGAGCAGTACTTC.

This clonotype appeared a few times. The rearrangement uses TRBV5-8 and TRBJ2-1; the D gene is possibly TRBD1 (6 bases). Germline V gene data show CDR1 as SGHTS and CDR2 as YDEGEE. V was trimmed by 6 bases and J by 4 bases, leaving 11 bases between them. CDR3 length equals 13 residues. The DNA of the CDR3 is TGTGCCAGCAATCGGGACACATACAATGAGCAGTTCTTC. Residues: CASNRDTYNEQFF.

V usage is TRBV4-1 and J usage is TRBJ2-5; 9 bases fit TRBD1. V lost 5 bases, J lost 5 bases, and 9 bases stayed unmatched. CDR3 length equals 15 residues. Per the germline V gene, CDR1 is MGHRA and CDR2 is YSYEKL. The CDR3 is CASSFTGGPGETQYF. As DNA, the CDR3 is TGCGCCAGCAGCTTCACAGGGGGCCCTGGTGAGACCCAGTACTTC.

V and J are TRBV12-3 or TRBV12-4 and TRBJ2-7; D not certain. CDR3 length: 15 residues. Trimming stripped 3 bases from V and 2 bases from J, with 14 bases between. The CDR3 DNA is TGTGCCAGCAGTTTGGCCCCCAGGATCACCTACGAGCAGTACTTC. Amino acids: CASSLAPRITYEQYF.

In this sample, this clonotype turned up a few times. Written as DNA, the CDR3 is TGCGCCAGCAGCCCCCGGGGCGGGGGGGCGAATGAGCAGTTCTTC. Translated: CASSPRGGGANEQFF. V usage is TRBV5-1 and J usage is TRBJ2-1; 9 nucleotides align to TRBD2. The germline gives CDR1 SGHRS, CDR2 YFSETQ. The CDR3 covers 15 residues. V lost 4 bases, J lost 7 bases, and 9 bases stayed unmatched.

This clonotype showed up just a few times. The chain combines TRBV7-9 with TRBJ1-1; maybe TRBD1 (5 bases). Per germline, CDR1 SEHNR and CDR2 FQNEAQ (reference sequence). V was trimmed by 3 bases and J by 2 bases, leaving 10 bases between them. The length of the CDR3 is 14 residues. The CDR3, as DNA: TGTGCCAGCAGCTTTAGCGACAGTAACACTGAAGCTTTCTTT. Translation: CASSFSDSNTEAFF.

The V and J genes are TRBV21-1 and TRBJ2-1; whether TRBD1, the table's D call, matches the DNA was not checked. TRBV21-1 is listed as a pseudogene. This CDR3 is 15 amino acids long. Here the CDR3 reads CASSKGAGVWGEQFF. CDR3 coding DNA: TGTGCCAGCAGCAAAGGTGCAGGGGTTTGGGGTGAGCAGTTCTTC.

There are a few counts of this clonotype. This chain connects TRBV7-2 to TRBJ1-6, with D perhaps TRBD1 (5 bases). V dropped 1 base and J dropped 6 bases, with 10 bases sitting between them. Germline CDR1 is SGHTA and CDR2 is FQGNSA. The CDR3 consists of 15 residues. DNA of the CDR3: TGTGCCAGCAGCTTAGAGGTGACAGCTAATTCACCCCTCCACTTT. Its translation is CASSLEVTANSPLHF.

The chain recombines TRBV20-1 with TRBJ1-1; weak D call: TRBD1 (5 bases). Per the germline V gene, CDR1 is DFQATT and CDR2 is SNEGSKA (reference sequence). Trimming shortened V by 6 bases and J by 3 bases, and 14 bases separated the two germline ends. The CDR3 runs 13 residues. CDR3 sequence (DNA): TGCAGTGCAGTCGGGGGGTGGGACACTGAAGCTTTCTTT. Encoded protein: CSAVGGWDTEAFF.

Only one count was recorded for this clonotype. The chain links TRBV6-1 to TRBJ2-3; 10 bases fit TRBD2. The germline gives CDR1 MNHNS, CDR2 SASEGT. This CDR3 is 14 amino acids long. The junction had 5 bases not matched to a gene; V was cut back by 6 bases and J by 5 bases. This chain's CDR3 is CASRFASGGDTQYF. CDR3 nucleotide sequence: TGTGCCAGCAGATTCGCTAGCGGGGGAGATACGCAGTATTTT.

This sequence joins TRBV9 and TRBJ2-2; D is ambiguous. V lost 1 base, J lost 5 bases, and 18 bases lay in between. Germline loops: CDR1 SGDLS, CDR2 YYNGEE. CDR3 length equals 17 residues. CDR3 nucleotide sequence: TGTGCCAGCAGCGTAAAGGGCCCCGTAGTGGAGACCGGGGAGCTGTTTTTT. Translation: CASSVKGPVVETGELFF.

This clonotype was seen a handful of times. The J gene is TRBJ2-1, the V gene TRBV3-1, with TRBD1 identical over 7 bases. CDR3 length: 14 amino acids. J gave up 8 bases and V 6 bases, and 10 bases lay outside the gene matches. The germline V gene encodes CDR1 LGHDT and CDR2 YNNKEL (reference sequence). CDR3 in amino acids: CASSPGQDGDEQFF. CDR3 nucleotides: TGTGCCAGCAGTCCCGGACAGGACGGGGATGAGCAGTTCTTC.

The DNA of the CDR3 is TGTGCCAGCAGTGAAGTGGCACCGGGGGGGCTGTTCGATGAGCAGTTCTTC. This sequence encodes CASSEVAPGGLFDEQFF. The chain carries TRBV2 and TRBJ2-1; TRBD2 matches 8 bases. After removal of 1 base from V and 8 bases from J, the junction contained 13 bases not matched to a gene. This CDR3 has 17 residues. Germline V CDR1 and CDR2: SNHLY, FYNNEI.

This clonotype turned up a few times. The chain carries TRBV10-3 and TRBJ2-1, with D uncertain. Trimming took 3 bases from V and 2 from J, leaving 11 bases between them. Germline V gene sequence: CDR1 ENHRY, CDR2 SYGVKD. The CDR3 runs 15 residues. The CDR3 region is CAISEGDPTYNEQFF. The CDR3 bases are TGTGCCATCAGTGAAGGAGACCCTACCTACAATGAGCAGTTCTTC.

V gene TRBV29-1 combines with J gene TRBJ2-7, with 8 bases identical to TRBD1. The germline V gene has CDR1 SQVTM and CDR2 ANQGSEA. This CDR3 comprises 13 residues. After removal of 5 bases from V and 7 bases from J, the junction contained 10 bases not matched to a gene. The CDR3 DNA is TGCAGCGTTTCAGGGACAGGTACACTTGAGCAGTACTTC. It codes for CSVSGTGTLEQYF.

This clonotype was seen more than once but under ten times. This chain connects TRBV5-6 to TRBJ2-7, with 8 bases fitting TRBD1. The trim removed 7 bases at V and 5 bases at J, leaving 20 bases unmatched. The CDR3 has 17 amino acids. Germline CDR1 reads SGHDT; CDR2 reads YYEEEE. CDR3 sequence reads: CASAGQEFRLGFHEQYF. CDR3 nucleotides: TGTGCCAGCGCGGGACAGGAATTCCGACTGGGGTTCCACGAGCAGTACTTC.

This clonotype was picked up a small number of times. The chain combines TRBV5-1 with TRBJ1-6; possibly TRBD1 for D (6 bases). In germline, CDR1 is SGHRS, CDR2 YFSETQ. The CDR3 consists of 18 residues. V was cut by 0 bases and J by 0 bases, with 13 bases left in between. The CDR3 loop is CASSLGTVLSSYNSPLHF. For the CDR3, the DNA is TGCGCCAGCAGCTTGGGGACAGTCCTTAGCTCCTATAATTCACCCCTCCACTTT.

This clonotype was seen only a few times. The gene calls are TRBV6-1 and TRBJ2-3, with D possibly matching TRBD2 (7 bases). CDR1 and CDR2 from the germline V gene are MNHNS and SASEGT. The ends were cut back, 9 bases at V and 1 base at J, with 14 bases in the middle. The CDR3 totals 14 residues. Here the CDR3 DNA reads TGTGCCAGTGGGGGGGCTAGCGGCACAGATACGCAGTATTTT. As protein: CASGGASGTDTQYF.